This TCR beta chain was recovered during a study of CD8 T cells in Susac syndrome. Study details: Eight or nine of the sequenced Susac syndrome patients were in remission, and more than 5 had active disease.

Study results and caveats: The CD4+ T cell repertoire of patients with Susac syndrome showed no detectable clonal expansion.

With random hexamers, reverse transcription was performed on about 0.5 to 1 ug of RNA. The amplification used immunoSEQ multiplex PCR on TCR beta CDR3; it spanned 54 Vbeta and 13 Jbeta. One entry per CDR3 protein, called by TCRdb with MiXCR from the immunoSEQ multiplex PCR reads. Of 150,000 to 190,000 distinct CDR3 sequences in the sample, 85% to 95% were seen once. V was clipped by 4 bases and J by 1 base; unmatched bases: 5. The length of the CDR3 is 15 residues. CDR1 and CDR2 from the germline V gene are LNHNV and YYDKDF (reference sequence). Sequencing targeted TCR beta in blood CD8+ and CD4+ T cells. As concerns this clonotype: The antigen remains undetermined.

Source material: CD4+ T cells from PBMCs. The receptor's source is a human donor with Susac syndrome. The V and J genes are TRBV15 and TRBJ2-3; 7 nucleotides match TRBD2. The CDR3 spells CATSNPTSRTDTQYF. In DNA form, the CDR3 reads TGTGCCACCAGCAACCCGACTAGCCGCACAGATACGCAGTATTTT.